Given below is one T cell receptor (beta chain) in context. Its antigen remains unidentified. Base qualities are not recorded, but no much larger clone differs from it by a single base. The CDR3 spans 15 residues, from the cysteine through the phenylalanine. Just CDR3 DNA is preserved here, 45 bases in frame from base 1. V is clipped by 7 bases and J by 1 base, and the sequence between their germline boundaries is 13 bases long. CDR1 and CDR2 were assigned from the germline V gene (reference sequence) as MNHEY and SMNVEV. The data originate from a study of shared T cell receptors in the human thymus (dated by TCRdb to the early 2020s). Study-level background: The study examined how self-reactive, shared T-cell receptor alpha chains are generated in the human thymus.

The method behind the library was the immunoSEQ multiplex PCR assay. TCRdb retrieved this table from immuneACCESS and kept in-frame rearrangements only. Not all clones are present; in checked studies, unresolved V genes account for under half, and no reason is known for the remainder. The sample profile shows more than 550,000 clones; around 87% of them were found once. The ten most abundant clones make up 0.009% to 0.0095% of the sample. The same data also went into a second study, on human thymus T cells. The second study's paper adds: In Finland, the donors were immunologically healthy infants who were having open corrective cardiac surgery for congenital heart defects. Thymus tissue was obtained as surgical resects removed during corrective cardiac surgery. V and J gene segment usage appeared biased in both thymic and peripheral blood repertoires. The related research reported highly overlapping thymic TCR repertoires among unrelated individuals. The study used roughly 8 infant thymus samples plus four related peripheral blood samples to characterize TCR alpha and beta repertoires. Donor ages ranging from about 7 to 250 days were recorded, and roughly six male and a couple of female infants were included in the cohort. After being mechanically released from the tissue, thymocytes were kept at -70 degrees C in pellets of roughly 10-30 million cells. A QIAsymphony instrument was used to extract genomic DNA from the frozen cell pellets. The immunoSEQ multiplex PCR assay was used to amplify the TCRB and TCRAD loci from a standardized amount of quality-controlled genomic DNA. The V(D)J region was spanned by amplicons of a length sufficient to cover the CDR3 and to identify V and J genes. Through the commercial immunoSEQ service, the amplicons were sequenced on an Illumina platform. Primer bias and sequencing errors were corrected as previously described, and TCRAD and TCRB definitions were based on the IMGT database. immunoSEQ Analyzer 3.0 and VDJTools were used for repertoire analysis, which covered basic statistics, V/J segment usage, diversity estimates, rarefaction and pairwise overlap. Diversity was estimated using the Chao1, ChaoE, Efron-Thisted, Shannon and inverse Simpson indices, and was also estimated on datasets down-sampled to the size of the smallest sample. Repertoire overlap was assessed by strict matching of CDR3 nucleotide sequence, V gene and J gene, and clustering was done by Jaccard-based multidimensional scaling. On average, thymus samples yielded hundreds of thousands of unique TCRB clonotypes, whereas blood samples yielded some 85,000.

The origin of this receptor is a boy younger than two with a congenital heart defect. Donor details come from another sample of the same person, matched by shared clones. The chain is assembled from TRBV27 and TRBJ2-2; TRBD1 is perhaps the D gene, given 5 matching bases. The specimen was thymocytes. The nucleotide sequence reads TGTGCCAGCACTAAATTAGGGGAGAACACCGGGGAGCTGTTTTTT. Its protein product is CASTKLGENTGELFF.